These 16 T cell receptor beta chains came from one sample sequenced in a study of regulatory T cells in long-lasting Graves disease. In building TCR beta libraries, iRepertoire HTBI primers were used together with Arm-PCR of CDR3 regions. A single record per CDR3 protein comes from TCRdb applying MiXCR to the multiplex PCR reads. The sample includes fewer than 450,000 distinct CDR3 sequences, 15% seen only once; the top ten take over 7%. The time point is: newly diagnosed GD, antithyroid drugs for less than 3 months. Extracted RNA from PBMCs served as the source of the TCR library. The same sample was also studied in work on T cells in Graves' hyperthyroidism and ophthalmopathy.

Sample: peripheral blood mononuclear cells (PBMCs), taken at new diagnosis, from a patient treated with antithyroid drugs. The receptors stem from a woman aged 40 to 49 with Graves disease.

This clonotype was observed a few times. The chain couples TRBV12-3 or TRBV12-4 to TRBJ2-1, with TRBD2 identical over 7 bases. The length of the CDR3 is 18 residues. V lost 4 bases and J lost 4; bases outside the gene matches: 16. The DNA of the CDR3 is TGTGCCAGCAGTTCCCCCCGGGGGAGGGCCAGGGATTACAATGAGCAGTTCTTC. Translation gives CASSSPRGRARDYNEQFF.

This clonotype has a count of ten or more. The V gene is TRBV7-2, the J gene TRBJ2-1, with 9 positions matching TRBD2. The CDR3 is 15 residues long. The germline V gene has CDR1 SGHTA and CDR2 FQGNSA. Germline trimming cut 1 base from V and 7 bases from J; bases unmatched to any gene: 5. The DNA for the CDR3 is TGTGCCAGCAGCTTAGGCGGGAGGGCTGTTAATGAGCAGTTCTTC. Translation gives CASSLGGRAVNEQFF.

This clonotype was counted many times. The genes are TRBV24-1 and TRBJ2-2, with unresolved D. Trimming cost V 5 bases and J 3 bases, with 3 bases left between them. Per the germline V gene, CDR1 is KGHDR and CDR2 is SFDVKD. The CDR3 runs 12 residues. CDR3 sequence (DNA): TGTGCCACCAGTGTTTACACCGGGGAGCTGTTTTTT. Residues: CATSVYTGELFF.

The sample holds many counts of this clonotype. This chain uses TRBV7-8 with TRBJ1-1; D gene uncertain. Germline V gene sequence: CDR1 SGHVS, CDR2 FQNEAQ. This CDR3 is built from 13 residues. The V gene lost 5 bases and the J gene lost 1 base, with 8 bases spanning the gap. Here the CDR3 reads CASSTTENTEAFF. The CDR3 DNA is TGTGCCAGCAGCACCACGGAGAACACTGAAGCTTTCTTT.

The chain carries TRBV4-1 and TRBJ2-2, with D possibly TRBD2 on 6 matching bases. Trimming removed 3 bases from V and 7 bases from J, with 15 bases in between. CDR1 is MGHRA and CDR2 is YSYEKL in the germline V gene. This CDR3 has 15 residues. CDR3 sequence reads: CASSHLWDGGGELFF. The CDR3 DNA sequence: TGCGCCAGCAGCCATCTCTGGGACGGGGGCGGGGAGCTGTTTTTT.

This clonotype was observed many times. The chain carries TRBV7-9 and TRBJ2-1, with 9 bases identical to TRBD2. V shed 1 base and J 5 bases; nucleotides not matched to a gene: 3. The CDR3 consists of 15 residues. Germline V lookup: CDR1 SEHNR, CDR2 FQNEAQ (reference sequence). The CDR3 coding sequence is TGTGCCAGCAGCTTAGTCCTAGCGGGAAACAATGAGCAGTTCTTC. This codes for CASSLVLAGNNEQFF.

This clonotype was seen ten or more times. The V call is TRBV9, the J call TRBJ2-3; 11 nucleotides align to TRBD2. Trimming removed 7 bases from V and 8 bases from J; junction bases left unmatched: 12. The CDR3 runs 15 residues. Germline V lookup: CDR1 SGDLS, CDR2 YYNGEE. CDR3 amino acids: CASGLAGGPGATQYF. The CDR3 nucleotides are TGTGCCAGCGGTTTAGCGGGAGGGCCAGGAGCTACGCAGTATTTT.

This clonotype has only a few counts. V gene TRBV7-2 combines with J gene TRBJ2-2; 10 positions agree with TRBD2. Germline CDR1 reads SGHTA; CDR2 reads FQGNSA. With V trimmed by 8 bases and J by 5 bases, 5 bases remained unmatched. CDR3 size: 14 residues. CDR3 in amino acids: CASVGLAWTGELFF. The CDR3 DNA is TGTGCCAGCGTGGGACTAGCGTGGACCGGGGAGCTGTTTTTT.

This clonotype was observed a few times. This sequence joins TRBV28 and TRBJ2-7; TRBD1 matches at 9 bases. V shed 6 bases and J 5 bases; nucleotides not matched to a gene: 14. CDR1 and CDR2 from the germline V gene are MDHEN and SYDVKM. This CDR3 contains 16 residues. In DNA, the CDR3 is TGTGCCAGCAGCTATCCGGGACAGGGCGCCCGAGACGAGCAGTACTTC. Amino acid sequence: CASSYPGQGARDEQYF.

There are many counts of this clonotype. This chain uses TRBV18 with TRBJ1-2; 12 nucleotides align to TRBD1. CDR1 and CDR2 from the germline V gene are KGHSH and LQKENI. The CDR3 has 14 amino acids. The V gene end was trimmed by 0 bases and the J gene end by 12 bases; junction bases not matched to a gene: 5. The CDR3 protein is CASSPPGQGAGDTF. CDR3 bases: TGTGCCAGCTCACCACCGGGACAGGGGGCCGGAGACACCTTC.

This clonotype was detected ten times or more. The chain is built from TRBV5-1 and TRBJ2-1, with D possibly called TRBD1 or TRBD2 (6 bases each). Trimming took 3 bases from V and 8 from J, leaving 15 bases between them. The CDR3 covers 14 residues. CDR1 is SGHRS, CDR2 YFSETQ, per germline. CDR3 region: CASSSRWGADEQFF. The CDR3 nucleotides are TGCGCCAGCAGCTCGCGGTGGGGGGCTGATGAGCAGTTCTTC.

This sequence joins TRBV5-5 and TRBJ2-1; 8 bases are shared with TRBD2. Trimming removed 0 bases from V and 4 bases from J; junction bases left unmatched: 9. Germline lookup yields CDR1 SGHKS and CDR2 YYEKEE (reference sequence). This CDR3 is 17 amino acids long. The CDR3 DNA sequence: TGTGCCAGCAGCTTGGGGTTTGCGGGAGGAGGATACAATGAGCAGTTCTTC. Protein sequence: CASSLGFAGGGYNEQFF.

This clonotype came up many times. V is TRBV20-1 and J is TRBJ2-5, with D maybe TRBD2 (6 bases). The CDR3 sequence is 14 residues long. CDR1 is DFQATT, CDR2 SNEGSKA, per germline (reference sequence). Trimming took off 2 bases at V and 0 bases at J, with 10 bases between the two ends. The CDR3 bases are TGCAGTGCTAGACCTAGCGCGGACCAAGAGACCCAGTACTTC. It yields the protein CSARPSADQETQYF.

This clonotype was observed at least ten times. CDR3: CASSLLTSGMSSYEQYF. CDR3 coding DNA: TGTGCCAGCAGTTTGTTAACTAGCGGGATGAGCTCCTACGAGCAGTACTTC. The chain is built from TRBV28 and TRBJ2-7; 10 bases are a match to TRBD2. Trimming at V came to 3 bases and at J to 0 bases, leaving 8 bases not matched to a gene. Germline V lookup: CDR1 MDHEN, CDR2 SYDVKM. CDR3 length: 17 amino acids.

This clonotype has ten or more counts. The chain combines TRBV2 with TRBJ1-1; D remains ambiguous. CDR3 size: 12 residues. V was shortened by 6 bases and J by 4 bases, with 9 bases between the two germline ends. Germline lookup yields CDR1 SNHLY and CDR2 FYNNEI. CDR3 residues: CASRVGGTEAFF. The DNA of the CDR3 is TGTGCCAGCAGGGTCGGTGGCACTGAAGCTTTCTTT.

As concerns this clonotype: At one boundary the junction diverges from the germline segment, which might be a read error. The chain couples TRBV19 to TRBJ1-5; D remains ambiguous. This CDR3 is 14 amino acids long. Germline CDR1 LNHDA, CDR2 SQIVND (reference sequence). Written as DNA, the CDR3 is TGTGCCAGTAGTATAGATAAATGGAGGCAGCCCCACCATTTT. Protein product: CASSIDKWRQPHHF.